This TCR beta chain was recorded in a study of beta chain features in type 1 diabetes. Remarks on this clone: Its antigen is not identified.

Unmatched junction bases numbered 7, after V lost 5 bases and J lost 8 bases. The germline CDR1 and CDR2 sequences are SGHAT and FQDESV (reference sequence). The CDR3 is made up of 16 amino acids. Overall study results and limits: Sampled from patients, naive, central memory and Treg TCRB repertoires appeared more similar than those sampled from healthy donors. PCR may have favored shorter templates equally in patients and controls. Type 1 diabetes patients had TCRB CDR3s that were shorter (moderately but significantly so) in all four CD4+ subsets. Fewer junction insertions and more nucleotide deletions appeared in type 1 diabetes patients.

Sorting produced populations that all topped 98% purity. What was sequenced were expressed TCRB transcripts, since all of the isolated RNA had been reverse transcribed. Profiled with immunoSEQ multiplex PCR; TCRdb holds only in-frame clones, not every one. The data contain fewer than 300,000 clones, just over 20% of them singletons. The chain joins TRBV11-1 to TRBJ2-1; 15 bases are shared with TRBD2. The clonotype originates from a woman aged 40 to 50 with type 1 diabetes. Sequenced: naive CD4+ T cells from blood. The CDR3 spells CASSGWGLAGGDEQFF. The CDR3 nucleotides are TGTGCCAGCAGCGGATGGGGACTAGCGGGGGGAGATGAGCAGTTCTTC.